This is a list of T cell receptor beta chains from one sample in a study of blood T cell repertoires in COVID-19. Profiling relied on immunoSEQ multiplex PCR, and the TCRdb table lists in-frame clones only, not all of them. Here the sample spans about 100,000 clones, approximately 86% being singletons. The specimen was peripheral blood. These receptors came from a man older than 75 with acute or convalescent COVID-19. Each CDR3 is given with its conserved first and last residue. A D gene is named only where the DNA matches it firmly. Size tells how often a clone was seen (once, few, many) or the class of an expanded clone, and some rows leave it out.

TRBV11-2,.,TRBJ2-2,TRBD1,CASSLGGGGGELFF,TGTGCCAGCAGCTTAGGAGGGGGCGGGGGGGAGCTGTTTTTT
TRBV15,.,TRBJ1-4,.,CATSSSPGENEKLFF,TGTGCCACCAGCAGTTCGCCGGGGGAAAATGAAAAACTGTTTTTT
TRBV11-2,.,TRBJ2-3,.,CASSLAGTSTDTQYF,TGTGCCAGCAGCTTAGCGGGGACTAGCACAGATACGCAGTATTTT
TRBV3-1/TRBV3-2,once,TRBJ2-1,TRBD2,CASSQYPGLEAEQFF,TGTGCCAGCAGCCAGTACCCCGGACTAGAGGCTGAGCAGTTCTTC
TRBV11-1,.,TRBJ1-3,.,CASSLDSSSGNTIYF,TGTGCCAGCAGCCTCGACTCCTCCTCTGGAAACACCATATATTTT
TRBV12-3/TRBV12-4,.,TRBJ1-1,TRBD1,CASSIQKRGRAFF,TGTGCCAGCAGTATCCAAAAAAGGGGGCGGGCTTTCTTT
TRBV11-2,.,TRBJ2-3,.,CASGRGTDTQYF,TGTGCCAGCGGAAGGGGGACAGATACGCAGTATTTT
TRBV29-1,.,TRBJ2-5,TRBD2,CSVDSGGETQYF,TGCAGCGTTGACAGCGGGGGTGAGACCCAGTACTTC
TRBV5-1,.,TRBJ1-2,.,CASSFGRIIGRVSYGYTF,TGCGCCAGCAGCTTCGGGAGGATTATCGGGAGAGTTAGCTATGGCTACACCTTC
TRBV27,few,TRBJ2-1,.,CASSLFSGLNPNEQFF,TGTGCCAGCAGTTTATTTTCGGGACTCAACCCCAATGAGCAGTTCTTC
TRBV9,.,TRBJ1-3,.,CASSVQGSSGNTIYF,TGTGCCAGCAGCGTCCAGGGGAGCTCTGGAAACACCATATATTTT